Following are 14 T cell receptor beta chains from one sample sequenced in a study of cytomegalovirus exposure and HLA in healthy donors. Using immunoSEQ multiplex PCR, the repertoire was profiled, and TCRdb retains in-frame clones only, with some absent. This table holds 90,000 to 130,000 clones, roughly nine tenths found once. The sequencing sample was made of PBMCs. These receptors all come from a woman aged 18-29 years in good health and CMV-seronegative.

The rearrangement links TRBV7-9 to TRBJ1-6, with 7 bases aligning to TRBD1. J was trimmed by 8 bases and V by 4 bases; bases with no gene match: 8. The CDR3 consists of 15 residues. The germline CDR1 and CDR2 sequences are SEHNR and FQNEAQ (reference sequence). This CDR3 is CASSYRQGDDSPLHF. CDR3 in DNA: TGTGCCAGCAGCTACCGACAGGGCGACGATTCACCCCTCCACTTT.

This sequence joins TRBV19 and TRBJ2-1; 7 bases agree with TRBD1. This CDR3 has 15 residues. Germline CDR1 reads LNHDA; CDR2 reads SQIVND (reference sequence). Unmatched junction bases numbered 6, after V lost 3 bases and J lost 4 bases. For the CDR3, the DNA is TGTGCCAGTAGTATGGAGACAGGGACATACAATGAGCAGTTCTTC. Translating it yields CASSMETGTYNEQFF. The entire variable domain, with the rest obtained from reference TRBV19 and TRBJ2-1, is as follows: DGGITQSPKYLFRKEGQNVTLSCEQNLNHDAMYWYRQDPGQGLRLIYYSQIVNDFQKGDIAEGYSVSREKKESFPLTVTSAQKNPTAFYLCASSMETGTYNEQFFGPGTRLTVL.

J is TRBJ1-6 and V is TRBV7-2; D gene uncertain. The V and J ends lost 5 bases and 3 bases respectively, with 14 bases between them. Per the germline V gene, CDR1 is SGHTA and CDR2 is FQGNSA. This CDR3 region has 16 residues. The chain's CDR3 is CASSPPGRNYNSPLHF. CDR3 DNA: TGTGCCAGCAGCCCTCCAGGCCGGAACTATAATTCACCCCTCCACTTT.

The chain has TRBV19 and TRBJ2-3; 9 bases fit TRBD1. V lost 7 bases to trimming and J lost 5 bases; unmatched junction nucleotides: 10. The CDR3 sequence is 15 residues long. Germline CDR1 reads LNHDA; CDR2 reads SQIVND (reference sequence). This CDR3 is CASIGGQGLRDTQYF. As DNA, the CDR3 is TGTGCCAGTATTGGAGGACAGGGGTTAAGAGATACGCAGTATTTT.

The chain couples TRBV28 to TRBJ2-5, with D perhaps matching TRBD1 (6 bases). The CDR3 is 14 amino acids. Trimming left V 5 bases short and J 2 bases short, with 12 bases between. Germline assignment: CDR1 MDHEN and CDR2 SYDVKM. Here the CDR3 DNA reads TGTGCCAGCAGTCCCAGGGGCAATCAAGAGACCCAGTACTTC. Its protein product is CASSPRGNQETQYF.

The chain uses TRBV27 and TRBJ1-2; 10 nucleotides line up with TRBD1. Germline CDR1 and CDR2: MNHEY and SMNVEV (reference sequence). The CDR3 is 13 residues long. J lost 8 bases, V lost 7 bases, and 7 bases had no gene match. The CDR3 nucleotides read TGTGCCAGCACGGACAGGGGGAATAGGGGCTACACCTTC. Translated, it gives CASTDRGNRGYTF.

The chain is built from TRBV4-3 and TRBJ2-4, with TRBD1 identical over 11 bases. The CDR3 loop spans 17 amino acids. The junction had 4 bases not matched to a gene; V was cut back by 0 bases and J by 3 bases. Looked up from germline, CDR1 is LGHNA and CDR2 is YSLEER. The DNA for the CDR3 is TGCGCCAGCAGCCAAGAGGACAGGGGGCTGGGCAAAAACATTCAGTACTTC. Translating it yields CASSQEDRGLGKNIQYF.

The chain is built from TRBV6-4 and TRBJ1-6; TRBD1 matches at 7 bases. Losses at the gene ends were 4 bases for V and 7 bases for J; bases not matched to a gene: 4. The CDR3 is 14 residues long. The germline V gene has CDR1 MRHNA and CDR2 SNTAGT. The CDR3 DNA is TGTGCCAGCAGTGTGGGACAGTTAAATTCACCCCTCCACTTT. This encodes CASSVGQLNSPLHF.

The chain links TRBV9 to TRBJ1-2; 8 bases map to TRBD1. CDR3 length equals 13 residues. Germline-derived CDR1 and CDR2 are SGDLS and YYNGEE. The trim removed 4 bases at V and 8 bases at J, leaving 7 bases unmatched. The CDR3 region is CASSFGQGWGYTF. DNA for the CDR3: TGTGCCAGCAGCTTCGGACAGGGTTGGGGCTACACCTTC.

The chain recombines TRBV6-4 with TRBJ1-2, with D possibly being TRBD1 (5 bases). Trimming pared 6 bases from V and 4 bases from J, leaving 12 bases between. CDR3 length equals 13 residues. Germline V CDR1 and CDR2: MRHNA, SNTAGT. This chain's CDR3 is CASSQRQSYGYTF. CDR3 nucleotides: TGTGCCAGCAGCCAGCGACAGTCCTATGGCTACACCTTC.

The rearrangement joins TRBV30 to TRBJ2-2; 7 bases align to TRBD1. The length of the CDR3 is 13 residues. CDR1 and CDR2 from the germline V gene are GTSNPN and SVGIG (reference sequence). V trimming: 6 bases; J trimming: 5 bases; junction bases outside the gene matches: 6. DNA of the CDR3: TGTGCCTGTACAGGGGTTAGAACCGGGGAGCTGTTTTTT. Translated, it gives CACTGVRTGELFF.

The chain has TRBV19 and TRBJ2-7; TRBD1 matches 8 bases. Trimming took 4 bases from V and 4 from J; bases not matched to a gene: 12. CDR3 length equals 16 residues. Germline V gives CDR1 LNHDA, CDR2 SQIVND (reference sequence). The CDR3 nucleotides read TGTGCCAGTAGTAAAAACCTCCTGGGACAGGCATACGAGCAGTACTTC. It yields the protein CASSKNLLGQAYEQYF.

The rearrangement joins TRBV7-2 to TRBJ1-5; the D is unclear. The CDR3 has 16 residues. The germline V and J ends were trimmed by 0 bases and 2 bases, with 11 bases remaining between them. Germline V lookup: CDR1 SGHTA, CDR2 FQGNSA. The CDR3 protein is CASSLARVGGNQPQHF. CDR3 DNA sequence: TGTGCCAGCAGCTTAGCGCGGGTCGGGGGCAATCAGCCCCAGCATTTT.

The chain's CDR3 is CASSLGTGYEQYF. The CDR3 DNA reads as TGTGCCAGCAGTCTCGGGACAGGCTACGAGCAGTACTTC. The chain has TRBV27 and TRBJ2-7; the match to TRBD1 covers 8 bases. The CDR3 is made up of 13 amino acids. J was trimmed by 3 bases and V by 5 bases; bases with no gene match: 3. In germline, CDR1 is MNHEY, CDR2 SMNVEV (reference sequence).